A single sample gave rise to the 32 T cell receptor beta chains below, sequenced in a study of cytomegalovirus exposure and HLA in healthy donors. PCR amplification relied on 60 Vbeta primers (plus 13 Jbeta primers). Measured with immunoSEQ multiplex PCR; TCRdb has only the in-frame clones, and not every one. The table has approximately 150,000 clones, roughly 77% seen once. The sample taken for sequencing was PBMCs. The receptors here all came from a man between 18 and 35 years old in good health and CMV-seropositive.

The gene calls are TRBV2 and TRBJ2-6; D gene unclear. Between the trimmed V and J ends, which lost 3 bases and 0 bases, there was a span of 15 bases. The germline CDR1 and CDR2 sequences are SNHLY and FYNNEI. This CDR3 contains 18 residues. The CDR3 spells CASSDIGRRSSGANVLTF. CDR3 nucleotides: TGTGCCAGCAGTGATATAGGCAGGCGTAGCTCTGGGGCCAACGTCCTGACTTTC. Using reference TRBV2 and TRBJ2-6 for the parts outside the CDR3, the full variable domain is EPEVTQTPSHQVTQMGQEVILRCVPISNHLYFYWYRQILGQKVEFLVSFYNNEISEKSEIFDDQFSVERPDGSNFTLKIRSTKLEDSAMYFCASSDIGRRSSGANVLTFGAGSRLTVL.

The chain is built from TRBV4-2 and TRBJ2-3; 9 bases are a match to TRBD2. The trim removed 1 base at V and 4 bases at J, leaving 12 bases unmatched. This CDR3 is built from 18 residues. Germline CDR1 and CDR2: LGHNA and YNFKEQ. The CDR3 nucleotides read TGTGCCAGCAGCCAAGTCGCGACCGGGACTAGCTTGTCAGATACGCAGTATTTT. As protein: CASSQVATGTSLSDTQYF.

V and J are TRBV28 and TRBJ1-2; 11 bases map to TRBD1. This CDR3 spans 14 amino acids. With V trimmed by 6 bases and J by 0 bases, 0 bases remained unmatched. CDR1 and CDR2 from the germline V gene are MDHEN and SYDVKM. The CDR3 DNA reads TGTGCCAGCAGGGGACAGGGGGCTAACTATGGCTACACCTTC. Translating it yields CASRGQGANYGYTF.

The rearrangement joins TRBV25-1 to TRBJ2-7; D is unclear. The CDR3 sequence is 14 residues long. Trimming cost V 2 bases and J 7 bases, with 15 bases left between them. Germline V gene lookup returns CDR1 MGHDK and CDR2 SYGVNS. The CDR3 bases are TGTGCCAGCAGTGAAACCGGGTCCTCTACGGAGCAGTACTTC. Its protein product is CASSETGSSTEQYF.

The chain has TRBV27 and TRBJ1-5; maybe TRBD1 (6 bases). Trimming took 2 bases from V and 0 from J, leaving 14 bases between them. Germline V CDR1 and CDR2: MNHEY, SMNVEV (reference sequence). The CDR3 is made up of 17 amino acids. The CDR3 loop reads CASSLRPPGVSNQPQHF. Here the CDR3 DNA reads TGTGCCAGCAGTTTACGACCTCCAGGGGTTAGCAATCAGCCCCAGCATTTT.

This clone was recorded a few times. The V and J genes are TRBV5-1 and TRBJ2-7; 11 nucleotides align to TRBD2. Germline CDR1 SGHRS, CDR2 YFSETQ. The ends lost 3 bases at V and 3 bases at J; junction bases unmatched: 2. The CDR3 contains 14 residues. CDR3: CASSSGLADYEQYF. The DNA of the CDR3 is TGCGCCAGCAGCTCGGGACTAGCGGACTACGAGCAGTACTTC.

V usage is TRBV29-1 and J usage is TRBJ2-3, with TRBD1 identical over 11 bases. The CDR3 length is 16 residues. Trimming cost V 0 bases and J 5 bases; bases outside gene matches: 7. Germline V gene sequence: CDR1 SQVTM, CDR2 ANQGSEA. CDR3 in DNA: TGCAGCGTTGAAGATCGGCGGACAGGGGGCATAGATACGCAGTATTTT. This encodes CSVEDRRTGGIDTQYF.

The CDR3 DNA follows: TGTGCCAGCAGGAACGGGGGACCTAACACTGAAGCTTTCTTT. Translated: CASRNGGPNTEAFF. The rearrangement uses TRBV7-9 and TRBJ1-1; perhaps TRBD1 as D (5 bases). Trimming shortened V by 6 bases and J by 2 bases, and 13 bases separated the two germline ends. From germline, CDR1 is SEHNR and CDR2 FQNEAQ (reference sequence). The CDR3 is 14 residues long.

This chain joins TRBV29-1 and TRBJ2-1; 8 bases map to TRBD1. Per germline, CDR1 SQVTM and CDR2 ANQGSEA. V gave up 7 bases and J gave up 10 bases; unmatched junction bases: 9. The CDR3 covers 12 residues. CDR3 coding DNA: TGCAGCGCCGGACAGGGAGTGGGGGAGCAGTTCTTC. Encoded protein: CSAGQGVGEQFF.

The CDR3 DNA follows: TGTGCCAGCAGTTTCGGACAGACCTACGAGCAGTACTTC. This encodes CASSFGQTYEQYF. The rearrangement joins TRBV5-6 to TRBJ2-7; weak D call: TRBD1 (6 bases). The CDR3 runs 13 residues. Trimming cost V 5 bases and J 2 bases, with 11 bases left between them. The germline gives CDR1 SGHDT, CDR2 YYEEEE.

The chain combines TRBV27 with TRBJ2-2; 13 positions agree with TRBD2. The CDR3 spans 18 residues. The J segment lost 5 bases and the V segment lost 5 bases, leaving 11 bases of the junction unmatched. CDR1 MNHEY and CDR2 SMNVEV come from the germline V gene (reference sequence). The chain's CDR3 is CASSARVLAGGLTGELFF. CDR3 DNA: TGTGCCAGCAGTGCCCGGGTACTAGCGGGAGGGTTGACCGGGGAGCTGTTTTTT.

The rearrangement links TRBV7-9 to TRBJ1-2; the match to TRBD1 covers 8 bases. V lost 7 bases and J lost 6; bases outside the gene matches: 7. CDR3 size: 13 residues. The V gene's germline CDR1 is SEHNR and CDR2 FQNEAQ (reference sequence). The CDR3 protein is CASTGGFENGYTF. CDR3 coding DNA: TGTGCCAGCACAGGGGGCTTCGAGAATGGCTACACCTTC. The full variable domain, its missing parts supplied by reference TRBV7-9 and TRBJ1-2, is DTGVSQNPRHKITKRGQNVTFRCDPISEHNRLYWYRQTLGQGPEFLTYFQNEAQLEKSRLLSDRFSAERPKGSFSTLEIQRTEQGDSAMYLCASTGGFENGYTFGSGTRLTVV.

As for this clone: One end of the junction varies from germline; a read error may be responsible. The rearrangement links TRBV30 to TRBJ2-6, with a tentative D call TRBD1 (6 bases). This CDR3 is built from 19 residues. Per germline, CDR1 GTSNPN and CDR2 SVGIG (reference sequence). CDR3 in amino acids: CAWSVLIGQSFSRANVLTF. In DNA form, the CDR3 reads TGTGCCTGGAGTGTACTCATCGGACAGTCCTTCTCTCGGGCCAACGTCCTGACTTTC. The variable domain in full, with the rest retrieved from reference TRBV30 and TRBJ2-6, is SQTIHQWPATLVQPVGSPLSLECTVEGTSNPNLYWYRQAAGRGLQLLFYSVGIGQISSEVPQNLSASRPQDRQFILSSKKLLLSDSGFYLCAWSVLIGQSFSRANVLTFGAGSRLTVL.

The chain couples TRBV2 to TRBJ2-2, with no clear D. This CDR3 is 12 amino acids long. V was trimmed by 10 bases and J by 2 bases, leaving 8 bases between them. In germline, CDR1 is SNHLY, CDR2 FYNNEI. CDR3 coding DNA: TGTGCCAACCTAGGAAACACCGGGGAGCTGTTTTTT. Translated: CANLGNTGELFF.

The gene calls are TRBV19 and TRBJ2-1, with 11 bases that match TRBD2. This CDR3 comprises 14 residues. With 7 bases clipped from V and 7 bases from J, the junction kept 6 bases outside the gene matches. The germline V gene has CDR1 LNHDA and CDR2 SQIVND (reference sequence). For the CDR3, the DNA is TGTGCCAGTAAGGCTAGCGGGAGGAAAAATGAGCAGTTCTTC. The encoded protein is CASKASGRKNEQFF.

The rearrangement links TRBV27 to TRBJ2-7, with D maybe TRBD1 (5 bases). Trimming cost V 5 bases and J 2 bases, with 13 bases left between them. The CDR3 runs 14 residues. The V gene's germline CDR1 is MNHEY and CDR2 SMNVEV (reference sequence). CDR3 sequence: CASSPDRGPYEQYF. Here the CDR3 DNA reads TGTGCCAGCAGTCCCGATAGGGGTCCCTACGAGCAGTACTTC.

V and J are TRBV7-9 and TRBJ1-1; TRBD1 is a possible D gene (6 bases). Per the germline V gene, CDR1 is SEHNR and CDR2 is FQNEAQ (reference sequence). The CDR3 loop spans 13 amino acids. V was pared by 7 bases and J by 5 bases, with 14 bases between. The CDR3, as DNA: TGTGCCAGCATCACGACAGGAGAAACTGAAGCTTTCTTT. Translated: CASITTGETEAFF.

The chain's CDR3 is CASSSPDTLNYGYTF. DNA for the CDR3: TGTGCCAGCAGCTCTCCGGACACTTTGAACTATGGCTACACCTTC. The V gene is TRBV7-8, the J gene TRBJ1-2; weak D call: TRBD1 (5 bases). V lost 4 bases, J lost 2 bases, and 14 bases lay in between. Germline V gene data show CDR1 as SGHVS and CDR2 as FQNEAQ. The CDR3 totals 15 residues.

The chain recombines TRBV12-2 with TRBJ2-3; the DNA was not compared with TRBD2, the D call given in the table. TRBV12-2 is labeled a pseudogene. The CDR3 runs to 19 residues. The CDR3 reads CASRSGLAGGPRSTDTQYF. CDR3 DNA: TGTGCAAGTCGCTCCGGACTAGCGGGAGGGCCGCGGAGCACAGATACGCAGTATTTT.

The J gene is TRBJ2-1, the V gene TRBV28; 9 bases match TRBD2. CDR1 is MDHEN, CDR2 SYDVKM, per germline. Germline trimming cut 3 bases from V and 6 bases from J; bases unmatched to any gene: 6. The CDR3 runs 15 residues. CDR3: CASSLGGRGGNEQFF. CDR3 bases: TGTGCCAGCAGTTTGGGCGGGAGGGGAGGCAATGAGCAGTTCTTC.

The chain combines TRBV16 with TRBJ2-7; 8 bases align to TRBD2. The germline CDR1 and CDR2 sequences are KGHSY and FQNENV. This CDR3 is built from 17 residues. V trimming: 2 bases; J trimming: 0 bases; junction bases outside the gene matches: 9. The CDR3 DNA reads as TGTGCCAGCAGCCAAGACCAATTTAGCGGGACCTCCTACGAGCAGTACTTC. It yields the protein CASSQDQFSGTSYEQYF.

V gene TRBV9 combines with J gene TRBJ2-7; D perhaps matches TRBD1 (5 bases). The CDR3 contains 14 residues. Germline values: CDR1 SGDLS, CDR2 YYNGEE. V shed 0 bases and J shed 5 bases, with 12 bases lying between them. This CDR3 reads CASSVDRSSDEQYF. For the CDR3, the DNA is TGTGCCAGCAGCGTAGACAGGTCTTCCGACGAGCAGTACTTC.

The gene calls are TRBV28 and TRBJ1-5; weak D call: TRBD1 (6 bases). Trimming cost V 6 bases and J 4 bases, with 19 bases left between them. Germline lookup yields CDR1 MDHEN and CDR2 SYDVKM. This CDR3 comprises 16 residues. The CDR3 DNA follows: TGTGCCAGCAGCCCCCGAGGGGGGGGAGGAAATCAGCCCCAGCATTTT. Its protein product is CASSPRGGGGNQPQHF.

This clone has a handful of counts. This chain uses TRBV5-1 with TRBJ2-7; D unclear. Germline loops: CDR1 SGHRS, CDR2 YFSETQ. CDR3 length: 11 amino acids. V was cut by 1 base and J by 6 bases, with 5 bases left in between. In nucleotides, the CDR3 is TGCGCCAGCAGCTTGCACACCGAGCAGTACTTC. This encodes CASSLHTEQYF.

Comment on this clone: Mismatch with germline at one junction end may stem from a read error. The genes are TRBV7-9 and TRBJ2-1; TRBD2 aligns across 16 bases. The CDR3 has 17 residues. The germline gives CDR1 SEHNR, CDR2 FQNEAQ (reference sequence). CDR3 in amino acids: CSSSGTSGRAANNEQFF. The CDR3, as DNA: TGTTCCAGCAGCGGGACTAGCGGGAGGGCTGCCAACAATGAGCAGTTCTTC.

V usage is TRBV6-5 and J usage is TRBJ2-1; D unresolved. With 2 bases removed from V and 4 bases from J, the gap between germline ends came to 9 bases. This CDR3 has 14 amino acids. The germline gives CDR1 MNHEY, CDR2 SVGAGI. This CDR3 is CASSYTLAYNEQFF. CDR3 in DNA: TGTGCCAGCAGTTACACGCTCGCGTACAATGAGCAGTTCTTC.

The chain links TRBV7-9 to TRBJ2-7, with 10 positions matching TRBD2. With V trimmed by 4 bases and J by 6 bases, 9 bases remained unmatched. Germline V gene lookup returns CDR1 SEHNR and CDR2 FQNEAQ (reference sequence). The CDR3 extends over 15 amino acids. Here the CDR3 DNA reads TGTGCCAGCAGCTCGCTAGCGGGAGTCACAATCGAGCAGTACTTC. Translating gives CASSSLAGVTIEQYF.

The chain links TRBV15 to TRBJ2-3; TRBD2 matches at 11 bases. In germline, CDR1 is LNHNV, CDR2 YYDKDF (reference sequence). V was pared by 0 bases and J by 2 bases, with 4 bases of the junction left unmatched. This CDR3 spans 17 amino acids. The CDR3 bases are TGTGCCACCAGCAGAGATCGGACTAGCGGGCCCACAGATACGCAGTATTTT. This encodes CATSRDRTSGPTDTQYF. Complete variable domain (other parts from reference TRBV15 and TRBJ2-3): DAMVIQNPRYQVTQFGKPVTLSCSQTLNHNVMYWYQQKSSQAPKLLFHYYDKDFNNEADTPDNFQSRRPNTSFCFLDIRSPGLGDTAMYLCATSRDRTSGPTDTQYFGPGTRLTVL.

The J gene is TRBJ2-6, the V gene TRBV27, with TRBD1 as a possible D gene (6 bases). V was clipped by 5 bases and J by 2 bases, with 22 bases between them. Germline CDR1 is MNHEY and CDR2 is SMNVEV (reference sequence). CDR3 size: 19 residues. CDR3 in amino acids: CASSPYSGVLLTGANVLTF. The CDR3, as DNA: TGTGCCAGCAGTCCCTATTCAGGGGTTCTTCTTACTGGGGCCAACGTCCTGACTTTC. Complete variable domain (other parts from reference TRBV27 and TRBJ2-6): EAQVTQNPRYLITVTGKKLTVTCSQNMNHEYMSWYRQDPGLGLRQIYYSMNVEVTDKGDVPEGYKVSRKEKRNFPLILESPSPNQTSLYFCASSPYSGVLLTGANVLTFGAGSRLTVL.

The genes are TRBV20-1 and TRBJ1-2; weak D call: TRBD1 (5 bases). This CDR3 has 10 amino acids. The germline CDR1 and CDR2 sequences are DFQATT and SNEGSKA (reference sequence). This chain's CDR3 is CSGGDYGYTF. CDR3 in DNA: TGCAGCGGGGGGGACTATGGCTACACCTTC.

V usage is TRBV5-4 and J usage is TRBJ1-1; 9 positions match TRBD1. V was pared by 4 bases and J by 1 base, with 5 bases of the junction left unmatched. This CDR3 region has 15 residues. Germline V lookup: CDR1 SGHNT, CDR2 YYREEE (reference sequence). The CDR3 protein is CASSGGQGWNTEAFF. The CDR3 DNA reads TGTGCCAGCAGCGGGGGACAGGGATGGAACACTGAAGCTTTCTTT.

The J gene is TRBJ2-1, the V gene TRBV28; TRBD2 aligns across 9 bases. Unmatched junction bases numbered 14, after V lost 8 bases and J lost 6 bases. The CDR3 length is 16 residues. CDR1 and CDR2 (germline): MDHEN, SYDVKM. The DNA for the CDR3 is TGTGCCAGCGCACCCCCCCCTAGCGGGATAACCAATGAGCAGTTCTTC. Its protein is CASAPPPSGITNEQFF.